Sequencing of this T cell receptor beta chain was carried out in a study of T cell responses to AZD1222 COVID-19 vaccine. General study findings and limits: Increases in Spike-specific TCR breadth and depth were seen after two AZD1222 doses. Distributed over spike, vaccine-associated CD4 TCRs predominated at 160-218 and 743-854.

Comments on this clone: What it binds is unknown.

Trimming shortened V by 4 bases and J by 1 base, and 10 bases separated the two germline ends. The CDR3 runs to 13 residues. Germline V gives CDR1 SQVTM, CDR2 ANQGSEA. TCRdb's copy holds only in-frame clones and misses some; the assay was immunoSEQ multiplex PCR. The table shows fewer than 130,000 clones, with 80% to 95% occurring only once. This specimen was peripheral blood, taken 28 days after the second AZD1222 dose. This chain uses TRBV29-1 with TRBJ2-5; D possibly corresponds to TRBD2 (5 bases). This receptor was identified in an adult who received the AZD1222 COVID-19 vaccine. Here the CDR3 DNA reads TGCAGCGTTGCAACCACTAGCCAAGAGACCCAGTACTTC. Translating it yields CSVATTSQETQYF.